These 15 T cell receptor beta chains share one sample of origin, sequenced in a study of T cells in Graves' hyperthyroidism and ophthalmopathy. RNA transcripts provided the source from which TCR beta CDR3 regions were amplified. A set of HTBI primers served as the primers for a first-round RT-PCR of the TCR CDR3. Each CDR3 protein gets one entry after TCRdb re-called the multiplex PCR reads with MiXCR. In the table there are almost 500,000 distinct CDR3 sequences, 20% to 25% of which are singletons. Source material: blood. These TCRs come from a woman aged 70-85 years with Graves' ophthalmopathy.

Ten or more counts support this clonotype. The CDR3 spells CASSLYQGTEAFF. The CDR3 DNA reads as TGCGCCAGCAGCTTGTACCAGGGAACTGAAGCTTTCTTT. The V call is TRBV5-1, the J call TRBJ1-1; perhaps TRBD1 as D (5 bases). The CDR3 has 13 amino acids. The germline V gene encodes CDR1 SGHRS and CDR2 YFSETQ. Trimming pared 1 base from V and 5 bases from J, leaving 9 bases between.

The rearrangement uses TRBV20-1 and TRBJ2-5; 10 bases fit TRBD2. J lost 4 bases, V lost 3 bases, and 5 bases had no gene match. Germline-derived CDR1 and CDR2 are DFQATT and SNEGSKA (reference sequence). This CDR3 spans 14 amino acids. CDR3 sequence: CSARSGRALETQYF. The CDR3 DNA sequence: TGCAGTGCTAGGAGCGGGAGGGCCCTAGAGACCCAGTACTTC.

This clonotype was seen at least ten times. This sequence joins TRBV12-5 and TRBJ2-1; D call uncertain. Trimming cost V 7 bases and J 8 bases, with 12 bases left between them. Germline V gives CDR1 LGHNT, CDR2 FRNRAP. The CDR3 spans 12 residues. The CDR3 coding sequence is TGTGCTAGTGTCAAGGACCTCCATGAGCAGTTCTTC. Translating it yields CASVKDLHEQFF.

This clonotype was observed at least ten times. This chain uses TRBV7-9 with TRBJ2-6, with D perhaps being TRBD1 or TRBD2 (5 bases each). The germline CDR1 and CDR2 sequences are SEHNR and FQNEAQ (reference sequence). Trimming took 4 bases from V and 4 from J, leaving 17 bases between them. The CDR3 runs to 17 residues. The DNA of the CDR3 is TGTGCCAGCAGCTCGCTAAGGTGGGGGACCGGGGCCAACGTCCTGACTTTC. As protein: CASSSLRWGTGANVLTF. The full variable domain, completed using reference TRBV7-9 and TRBJ2-6, is DTGVSQNPRHKITKRGQNVTFRCDPISEHNRLYWYRQTLGQGPEFLTYFQNEAQLEKSRLLSDRFSAERPKGSFSTLEIQRTEQGDSAMYLCASSSLRWGTGANVLTFGAGSRLTVL.

The chain uses TRBV6-2 or TRBV6-3 and TRBJ2-7, with TRBD1 identical over 9 bases. CDR1 MNHEY and CDR2 SVGEGT come from the germline V gene. This CDR3 is built from 15 residues. Trimming at V came to 2 bases and at J to 2 bases, leaving 4 bases not matched to a gene. The CDR3 nucleotides are TGTGCCAGCAGTTACACGACAGGGGGTACCTACGAGCAGTACTTC. Its protein product is CASSYTTGGTYEQYF.

V gene TRBV6-1 combines with J gene TRBJ2-1; the D is unclear. V was pared by 2 bases and J by 2 bases, with 10 bases between. The CDR3 consists of 15 residues. Germline V gene sequence: CDR1 MNHNS, CDR2 SASEGT. CDR3 sequence (DNA): TGTGCCAGCAGTGAACGGCAGGAACCCTACAATGAGCAGTTCTTC. Translated, it gives CASSERQEPYNEQFF.

The rearrangement links TRBV19 to TRBJ1-4, with 7 nucleotides matching TRBD1. The germline V gene encodes CDR1 LNHDA and CDR2 SQIVND (reference sequence). J gave up 3 bases and V 5 bases, and 6 bases lay outside the gene matches. The CDR3 covers 15 residues. CDR3 DNA: TGTGCCAGTAGTGGCGGGACAGCTCCTAATGAAAAACTGTTTTTT. This encodes CASSGGTAPNEKLFF.

V is TRBV14 and J is TRBJ2-5; no clear D. The CDR3 has 16 amino acids. Germline V gives CDR1 SGHDN, CDR2 FVKESK. Between the trimmed V and J ends, which lost 1 base and 5 bases, there was a span of 17 bases. The CDR3 DNA follows: TGTGCCAGCAGCCAAGGGCCGGGTTTGGCTTCGGAGACCCAGTACTTC. Amino acids: CASSQGPGLASETQYF.

The rearrangement joins TRBV19 to TRBJ1-1, with TRBD1 matching 9 bases. The CDR3 extends over 16 amino acids. The germline V gene encodes CDR1 LNHDA and CDR2 SQIVND (reference sequence). After removal of 1 base from V and 10 bases from J, the junction contained 13 bases not matched to a gene. Here the CDR3 reads CASSIAALTGGLRAFF. CDR3 in DNA: TGTGCCAGTAGTATAGCCGCCCTGACAGGGGGGCTGAGAGCTTTCTTT.

Many counts were recorded for this clonotype. The CDR3 coding sequence is TGTGCCAGCAGCCAAGTCCCTTTTGGCTACACCTTC. It is translated as CASSQVPFGYTF. The rearrangement uses TRBV12-3 or TRBV12-4 and TRBJ1-2; D remains ambiguous. The CDR3 extends over 12 amino acids. Deletions cut 6 bases from V and 7 bases from J, with 12 bases between.

CDR3 DNA sequence: TGCAGTGTTCAGGGACTAGCGGCGATCAATGAGCAGTTCTTC. It translates to CSVQGLAAINEQFF. The V and J genes are TRBV20-1 and TRBJ2-1, with 11 bases aligning to TRBD2. Trimming took 7 bases from V and 6 from J; bases not matched to a gene: 8. Looked up from germline, CDR1 is DFQATT and CDR2 is SNEGSKA (reference sequence). The CDR3 sequence is 14 residues long.

Worth noting for this clonotype: It may be a read error: a sequence one base away is much more abundant. The V call is TRBV6-1, the J call TRBJ1-2, with D unresolved. Germline-derived CDR1 and CDR2 are MNHNS and SASEGT. This CDR3 contains 14 residues. This CDR3 reads CTSCLQSSGYGYTF. CDR3 bases: TGTACCAGCTGCCTACAGAGCTCGGGCTATGGCTACACCTTC.

This clonotype was detected only a few times. The J gene is TRBJ2-1, the V gene TRBV6-5; 8 positions agree with TRBD2. CDR1 is MNHEY and CDR2 is SVGAGI in the germline V gene. This CDR3 has 16 residues. The junction had 7 bases not matched to a gene; V was cut back by 2 bases and J by 4 bases. The CDR3 coding sequence is TGTGCCAGCAGTTACCAATTAGCGGGAAAGTACAATGAGCAGTTCTTC. The encoded protein is CASSYQLAGKYNEQFF.

This clonotype was recorded many times. J is TRBJ2-1 and V is TRBV3-1, with 9 bases lining up with TRBD2. The ends lost 8 bases at V and 8 bases at J; junction bases unmatched: 7. CDR3 length equals 13 residues. Germline-derived CDR1 and CDR2 are LGHDT and YNNKEL (reference sequence). As DNA, the CDR3 is TGTGCCAGCCGGCTAGCGGGAAAGTATGAGCAGTTCTTC. This codes for CASRLAGKYEQFF.

This clonotype has only one observation. The V and J genes are TRBV7-3 and TRBJ2-7; 12 bases line up with TRBD2. The germline V gene has CDR1 SGHTA and CDR2 FQGTGA. The CDR3 runs 19 residues. With V trimmed by 5 bases and J by 0 bases, 14 bases remained unmatched. The CDR3 DNA sequence: TGTGCCAGCAGCCTCAAACCCCAACTAGCGGGAGGCCTCTCCTACGAGCAGTACTTC. Residues: CASSLKPQLAGGLSYEQYF.